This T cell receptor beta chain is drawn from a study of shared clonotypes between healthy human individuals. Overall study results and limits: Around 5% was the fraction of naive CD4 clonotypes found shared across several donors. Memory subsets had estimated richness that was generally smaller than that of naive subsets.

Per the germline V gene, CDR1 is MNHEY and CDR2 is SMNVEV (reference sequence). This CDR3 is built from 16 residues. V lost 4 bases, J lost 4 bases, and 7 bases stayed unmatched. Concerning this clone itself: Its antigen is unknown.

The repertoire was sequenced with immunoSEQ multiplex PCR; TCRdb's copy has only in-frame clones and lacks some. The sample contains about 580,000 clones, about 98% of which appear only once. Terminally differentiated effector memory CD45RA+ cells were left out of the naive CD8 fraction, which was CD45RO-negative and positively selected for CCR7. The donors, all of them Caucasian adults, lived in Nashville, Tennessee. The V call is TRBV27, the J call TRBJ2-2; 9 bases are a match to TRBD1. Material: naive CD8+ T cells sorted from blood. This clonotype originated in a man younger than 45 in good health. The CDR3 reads CASSSTGTGSTGELFF. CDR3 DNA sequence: TGTGCCAGCAGTTCCACCGGGACAGGGTCCACCGGGGAGCTGTTTTTT.